This TCR beta chain was documented in a study of blood T cell repertoires in COVID-19. Study in general: Sites in the United States, Italy and Spain provided acute and convalescent COVID-19 samples.

This clone was counted a single time. Profiling relied on immunoSEQ multiplex PCR, and the TCRdb table lists in-frame clones only, not all of them. The sample lists about 410,000 clones, approximately 90% occurring once. The CDR3 length is 13 residues. CDR1 SGDLS and CDR2 YYNGEE come from the germline V gene. Trimming removed 3 bases at V and 6 bases at J, with 12 bases between. Patients at the Seattle site were enrolled during active infection and followed longitudinally. The chain recombines TRBV9 with TRBJ1-2; D might be TRBD1 (6 bases). The source material was peripheral blood. The sequence derives from a woman aged 35 to 49 with COVID-19, enrolled during active disease. CDR3 region: CASSENNRDGYTF. The CDR3 DNA follows: TGTGCCAGCAGCGAGAACAACAGGGATGGCTACACCTTC.